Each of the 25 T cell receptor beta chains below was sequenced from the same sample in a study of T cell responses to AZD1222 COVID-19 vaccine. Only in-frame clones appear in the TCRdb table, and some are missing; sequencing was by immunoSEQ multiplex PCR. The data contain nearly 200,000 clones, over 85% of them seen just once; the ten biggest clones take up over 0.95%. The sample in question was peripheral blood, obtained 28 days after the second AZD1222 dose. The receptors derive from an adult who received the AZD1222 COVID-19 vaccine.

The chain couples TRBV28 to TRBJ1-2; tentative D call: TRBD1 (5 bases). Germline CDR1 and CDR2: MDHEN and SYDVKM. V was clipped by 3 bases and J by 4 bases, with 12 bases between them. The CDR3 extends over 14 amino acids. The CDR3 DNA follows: TGTGCCAGCAGTTTCCAGGGAGGAGGCTATGGCTACACCTTC. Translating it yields CASSFQGGGYGYTF.

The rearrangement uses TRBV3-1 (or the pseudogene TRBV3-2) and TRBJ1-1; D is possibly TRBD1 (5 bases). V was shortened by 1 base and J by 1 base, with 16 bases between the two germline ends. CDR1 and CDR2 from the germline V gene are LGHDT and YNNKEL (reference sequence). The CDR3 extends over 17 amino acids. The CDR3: CASSQVWRGAQNTEAFF. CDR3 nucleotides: TGTGCCAGCAGCCAAGTATGGCGTGGGGCTCAGAACACTGAAGCTTTCTTT.

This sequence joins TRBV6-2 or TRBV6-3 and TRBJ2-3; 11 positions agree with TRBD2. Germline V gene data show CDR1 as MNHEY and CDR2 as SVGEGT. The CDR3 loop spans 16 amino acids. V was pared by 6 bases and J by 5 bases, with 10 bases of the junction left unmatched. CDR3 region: CASSQDLAGGQDTQYF. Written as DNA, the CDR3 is TGTGCCAGCAGCCAGGATTTAGCGGGGGGGCAAGATACGCAGTATTTT.

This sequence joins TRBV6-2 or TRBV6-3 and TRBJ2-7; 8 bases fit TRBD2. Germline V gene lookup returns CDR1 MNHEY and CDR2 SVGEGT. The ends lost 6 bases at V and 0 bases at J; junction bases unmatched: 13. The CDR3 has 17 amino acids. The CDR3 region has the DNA TGTGCCAGCAGCGCCCGGGTAGCGGGGACGAGCTCCTACGAGCAGTACTTC. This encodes CASSARVAGTSSYEQYF.

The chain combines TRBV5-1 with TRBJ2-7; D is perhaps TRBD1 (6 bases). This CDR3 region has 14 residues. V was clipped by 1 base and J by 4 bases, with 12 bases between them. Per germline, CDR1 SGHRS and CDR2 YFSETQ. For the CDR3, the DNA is TGCGCCAGCAGCTTGTATGGGGGCTGGTACGAGCAGTACTTC. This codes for CASSLYGGWYEQYF.

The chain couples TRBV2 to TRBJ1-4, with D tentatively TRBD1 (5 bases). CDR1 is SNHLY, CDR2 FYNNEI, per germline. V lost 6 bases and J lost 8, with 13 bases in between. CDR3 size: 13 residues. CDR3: CASRRGTGEKLFF. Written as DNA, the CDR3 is TGTGCCAGCAGGAGGGGAACAGGCGAAAAACTGTTTTTT. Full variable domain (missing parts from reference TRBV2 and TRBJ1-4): EPEVTQTPSHQVTQMGQEVILRCVPISNHLYFYWYRQILGQKVEFLVSFYNNEISEKSEIFDDQFSVERPDGSNFTLKIRSTKLEDSAMYFCASRRGTGEKLFFGSGTQLSVL.

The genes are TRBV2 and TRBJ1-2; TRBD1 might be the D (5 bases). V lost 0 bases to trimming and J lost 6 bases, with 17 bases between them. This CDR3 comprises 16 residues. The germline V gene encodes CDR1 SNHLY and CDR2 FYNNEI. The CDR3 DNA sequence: TGTGCCAGCAGTGAAGCGACTCCCGGGGGTGGCCATGGCTACACCTTC. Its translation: CASSEATPGGGHGYTF. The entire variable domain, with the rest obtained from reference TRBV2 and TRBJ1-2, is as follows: EPEVTQTPSHQVTQMGQEVILRCVPISNHLYFYWYRQILGQKVEFLVSFYNNEISEKSEIFDDQFSVERPDGSNFTLKIRSTKLEDSAMYFCASSEATPGGGHGYTFGSGTRLTVV.

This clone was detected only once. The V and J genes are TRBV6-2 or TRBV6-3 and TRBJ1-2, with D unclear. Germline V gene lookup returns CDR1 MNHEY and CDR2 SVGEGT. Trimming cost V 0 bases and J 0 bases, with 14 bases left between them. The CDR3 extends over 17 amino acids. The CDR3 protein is CASSYSVWESANYGYTF. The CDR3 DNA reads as TGTGCCAGCAGTTACTCGGTGTGGGAAAGCGCTAACTATGGCTACACCTTC.

The CDR3 spells CASSKAGPWVETQYF. The CDR3, as DNA: TGTGCCAGCAGCAAAGCCGGGCCCTGGGTGGAGACCCAGTACTTC. This chain links TRBV21-1 with TRBJ2-5. TRBV21-1 is designated a pseudogene. This CDR3 spans 15 amino acids.

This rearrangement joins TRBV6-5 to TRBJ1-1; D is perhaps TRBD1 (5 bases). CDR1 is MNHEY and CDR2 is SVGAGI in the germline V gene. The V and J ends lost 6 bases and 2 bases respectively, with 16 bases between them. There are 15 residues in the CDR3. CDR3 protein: CASSERGGINTEAFF. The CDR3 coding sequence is TGTGCCAGCAGCGAGCGTGGGGGGATTAACACTGAAGCTTTCTTT.

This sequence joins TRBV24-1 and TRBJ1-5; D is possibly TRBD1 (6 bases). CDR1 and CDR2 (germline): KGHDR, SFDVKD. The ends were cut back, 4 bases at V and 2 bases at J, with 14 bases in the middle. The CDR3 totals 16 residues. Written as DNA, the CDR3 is TGTGCCACCAGTGAAGCCGTGGGGGCGGGCAATCAGCCCCAGCATTTT. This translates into CATSEAVGAGNQPQHF.

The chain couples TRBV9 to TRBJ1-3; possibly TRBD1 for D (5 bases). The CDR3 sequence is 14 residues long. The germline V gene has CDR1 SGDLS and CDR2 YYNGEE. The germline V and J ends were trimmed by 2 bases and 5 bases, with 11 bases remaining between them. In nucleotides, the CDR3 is TGTGCCAGCAGCGTCCGGGACGGACGAAACACCATATATTTT. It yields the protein CASSVRDGRNTIYF.

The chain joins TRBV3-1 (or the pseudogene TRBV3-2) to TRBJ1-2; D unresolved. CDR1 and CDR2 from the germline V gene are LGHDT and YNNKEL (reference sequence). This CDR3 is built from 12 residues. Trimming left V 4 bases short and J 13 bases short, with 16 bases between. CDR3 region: CASSPRAGHCTF. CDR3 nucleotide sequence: TGTGCCAGCAGCCCCCGGGCAGGCCATTGCACCTTC.

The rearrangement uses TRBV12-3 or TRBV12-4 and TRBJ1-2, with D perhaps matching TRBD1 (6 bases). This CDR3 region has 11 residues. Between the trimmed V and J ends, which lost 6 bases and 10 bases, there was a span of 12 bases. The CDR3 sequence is CASSPGTTYTF. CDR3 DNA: TGTGCCAGCAGCCCAGGGACAACCTACACCTTC.

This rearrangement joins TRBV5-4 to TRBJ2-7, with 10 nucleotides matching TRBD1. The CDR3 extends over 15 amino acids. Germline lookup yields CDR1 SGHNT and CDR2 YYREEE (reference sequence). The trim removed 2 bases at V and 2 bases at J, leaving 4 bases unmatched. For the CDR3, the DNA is TGTGCCAGCAGCTTCGGACAGGGGGTAACCTACGAGCAGTACTTC. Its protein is CASSFGQGVTYEQYF. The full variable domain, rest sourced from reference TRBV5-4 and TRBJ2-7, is ETGVTQSPTHLIKTRGQQVTLRCSSQSGHNTVSWYQQALGQGPQFIFQYYREEENGRGNFPPRFSGLQFPNYSSELNVNALELDDSALYLCASSFGQGVTYEQYFGPGTRLTVT.

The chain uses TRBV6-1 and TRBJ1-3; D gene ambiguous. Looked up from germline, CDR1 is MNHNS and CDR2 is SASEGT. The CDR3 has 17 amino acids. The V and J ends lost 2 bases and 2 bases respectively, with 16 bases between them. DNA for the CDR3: TGTGCCAGCAGTGAATCCCCTTTCACTGGAACTGGAAACACCATATATTTT. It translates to CASSESPFTGTGNTIYF.

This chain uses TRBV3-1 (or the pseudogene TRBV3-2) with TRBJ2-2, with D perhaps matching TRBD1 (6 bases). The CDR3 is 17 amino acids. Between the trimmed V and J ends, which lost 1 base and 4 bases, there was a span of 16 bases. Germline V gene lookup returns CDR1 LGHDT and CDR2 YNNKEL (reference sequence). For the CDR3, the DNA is TGTGCCAGCAGCCAAGCGACAGGACCTCAGGGCACCGGGGAGCTGTTTTTT. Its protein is CASSQATGPQGTGELFF.

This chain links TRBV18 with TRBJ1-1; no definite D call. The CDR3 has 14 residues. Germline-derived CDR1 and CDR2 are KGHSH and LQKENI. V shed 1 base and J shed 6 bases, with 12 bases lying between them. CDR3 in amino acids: CASSPRRSDPEAFF. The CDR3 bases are TGTGCCAGCTCACCACGTCGGTCAGATCCTGAAGCTTTCTTT.

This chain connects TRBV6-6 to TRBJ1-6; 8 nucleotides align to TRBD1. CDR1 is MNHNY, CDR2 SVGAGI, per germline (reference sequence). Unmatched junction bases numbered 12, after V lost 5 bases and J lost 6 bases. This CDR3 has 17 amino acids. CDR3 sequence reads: CASSQSPGGKGNSPLHF. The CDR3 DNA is TGTGCCAGCAGTCAATCCCCAGGGGGCAAGGGTAATTCACCCCTCCACTTT.

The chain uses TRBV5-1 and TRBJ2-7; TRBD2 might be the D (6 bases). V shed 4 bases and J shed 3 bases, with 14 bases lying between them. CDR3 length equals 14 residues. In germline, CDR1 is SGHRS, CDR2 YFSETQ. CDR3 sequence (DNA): TGCGCCAGCAGCGGGGGGTCCGTGCTCTACGAGCAGTACTTC. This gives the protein CASSGGSVLYEQYF.

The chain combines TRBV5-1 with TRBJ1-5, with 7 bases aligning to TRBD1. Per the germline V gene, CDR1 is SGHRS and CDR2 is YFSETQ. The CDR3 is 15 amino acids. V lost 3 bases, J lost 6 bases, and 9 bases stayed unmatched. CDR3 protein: CASSWRAGDSQPQHF. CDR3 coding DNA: TGCGCCAGCAGCTGGAGGGCAGGGGACAGTCAGCCCCAGCATTTT.

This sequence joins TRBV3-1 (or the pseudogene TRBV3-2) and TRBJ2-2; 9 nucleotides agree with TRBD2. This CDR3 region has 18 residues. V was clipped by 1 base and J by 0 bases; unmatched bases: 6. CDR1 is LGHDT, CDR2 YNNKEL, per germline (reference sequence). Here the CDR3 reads CASSQVGGGAANTGELFF. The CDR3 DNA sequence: TGTGCCAGCAGCCAAGTGGGCGGGGGGGCCGCGAACACCGGGGAGCTGTTTTTT.

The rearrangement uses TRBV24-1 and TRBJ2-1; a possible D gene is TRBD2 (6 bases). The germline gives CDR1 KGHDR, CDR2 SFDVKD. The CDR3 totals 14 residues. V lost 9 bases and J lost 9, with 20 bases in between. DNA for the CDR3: TGTGCCACCGGAAGCGTCAACACGGAGGGTGAGCAGTTCTTC. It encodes CATGSVNTEGEQFF.

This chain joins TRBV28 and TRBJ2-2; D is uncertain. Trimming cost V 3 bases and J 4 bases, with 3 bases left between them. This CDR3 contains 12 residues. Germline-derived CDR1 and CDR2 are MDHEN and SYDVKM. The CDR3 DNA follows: TGTGCCAGCAGTTTTTCCACCGGGGAGCTGTTTTTT. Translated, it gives CASSFSTGELFF.

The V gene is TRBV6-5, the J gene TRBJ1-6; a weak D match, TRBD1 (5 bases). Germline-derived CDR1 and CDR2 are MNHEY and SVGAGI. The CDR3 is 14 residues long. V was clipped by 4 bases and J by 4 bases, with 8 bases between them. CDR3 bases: TGTGCCAGCAGTTTGACAGCGTATAATTCACCCCTCCACTTT. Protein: CASSLTAYNSPLHF.